Sequencing of this T cell receptor beta chain was carried out in a study of molecular identifiers for immune sequencing clone quantification. In its sample, this clonotype was seen a few times. One entry per CDR3 protein, called by TCRdb with MiXCR from the PCR reads. The sample yields roughly 8,000 distinct CDR3 sequences, around 30% seen once. CDR3 length equals 14 residues. V was clipped by 4 bases and J by 4 bases; unmatched bases: 3. CDR1 LGHNA and CDR2 YSLEER come from the germline V gene. The chain has TRBV4-3 and TRBJ1-5; 8 nucleotides agree with TRBD1. Sequencing input: naive CD8+ T cells from blood, with Jurkat cell RNA spiked in. Subset: FACS-sorted CD8+CD4-CCR7+CD45RA+ naive T cells. The receptor was derived from a human donor in good health. Some libraries in this study had Jurkat cell RNA spiked in. The CDR3 sequence is CASSPGQGNQPQHF. CDR3 nucleotide sequence: TGCGCCAGCAGCCCAGGACAGGGAAATCAGCCCCAGCATTTT.